This is a list of T cell receptor beta chains from one sample in a study of control samples from healthy donors and cancer patients. Clones were read by immunoSEQ multiplex PCR, and TCRdb kept only the in-frame ones, dropping some. The sample carries hundreds of thousands of clones, more than 65% recorded once. Material: PBMCs. Source of these receptors: a woman aged 60 to 75 with lung cancer. Each CDR3 is given with its conserved first and last residue. D genes are given only for firm matches. The listing skips clone size in some rows; elsewhere it reads once, few, many or a size class.

clone size	J gene	CDR3 length	D gene	V gene	CDR3 protein	CDR3 DNA
-	TRBJ1-1	16	TRBD1	TRBV5-1	CASSRGGTVLNTEAFF	TGCGCCAGCAGTAGGGGCGGGACAGTTCTGAACACTGAAGCTTTCTTT
-	TRBJ1-2	13	-	TRBV28	CASSLSGGDGYTF	TGTGCCAGCAGTTTATCGGGTGGGGACGGCTACACCTTC
-	TRBJ2-3	15	TRBD2	TRBV29-1	CSVDPPSGGTDTQYF	TGCAGCGTTGACCCCCCTAGCGGGGGCACAGATACGCAGTATTTT
-	TRBJ1-1	15	TRBD1	TRBV2	CARRDRGRGDTEAFF	TGTGCCAGGCGGGACAGGGGCCGCGGGGACACTGAAGCTTTCTTT
-	TRBJ2-2	15	TRBD1	TRBV6-4	CASSVTGGPTGELFF	TGTGCCAGCAGTGTTACAGGGGGTCCCACCGGGGAGCTGTTTTTT
few	TRBJ1-2	15	TRBD1	TRBV5-1	CASSLGGTVDYGYTF	TGCGCCAGCAGCTTGGGAGGGACAGTGGACTATGGCTACACCTTC
-	TRBJ1-5	12	-	TRBV10-3	CAISEAGQPQHF	TGTGCCATCAGTGAGGCGGGTCAGCCCCAGCATTTT
-	TRBJ2-1	14	TRBD2	TRBV5-4	CASSSGGAGDEQFF	TGTGCCAGCAGCTCGGGGGGTGCGGGAGATGAGCAGTTCTTC
once	TRBJ2-4	15	TRBD2	TRBV27	CASSQGLAGADIQYF	TGTGCCAGCAGTCAGGGACTAGCGGGAGCGGACATTCAGTACTTC
-	TRBJ2-7	19	-	TRBV9	CASSVDTGEPGSGNGEQYF	TGTGCCAGCAGCGTAGATACAGGAGAACCCGGGTCTGGGAACGGCGAGCAGTACTTC
-	TRBJ2-2	17	TRBD2	TRBV11-3	CASSSDAGTSRTGELFF	TGTGCCAGCAGCTCAGACGCCGGGACTAGTCGCACCGGGGAGCTGTTTTTT
-	TRBJ1-2	13	-	TRBV5-4	CASSLGDLYGYTF	TGTGCCAGCAGCTTGGGAGATTTATATGGCTACACCTTC
-	TRBJ2-1	15	TRBD2	TRBV18	CASSHPAGADNEQFF	TGTGCCAGCTCACACCCAGCGGGAGCGGACAATGAGCAGTTCTTC
few	TRBJ1-1	18	-	TRBV21-1	CASSKALEGIPQNTEAFF	TGTGCCAGCAGCAAAGCGCTGGAGGGCATCCCACAGAACACTGAAGCTTTCTTT
-	TRBJ2-7	14	TRBD2	TRBV3-1/TRBV3-2	CASSQDLADREQYF	TGTGCCAGCAGCCAAGACCTAGCGGACCGCGAGCAGTACTTC
few	TRBJ1-6	13	-	TRBV2	CASRVSEASPLHF	TGTGCCTCCAGGGTATCGGAAGCTTCACCCCTCCACTTT
-	TRBJ2-3	19	TRBD2	TRBV5-1	CASSLGTSGDSLGTDTQYF	TGCGCCAGCAGCTTGGGGACTAGCGGTGATTCTCTCGGCACAGATACGCAGTATTTT
-	TRBJ2-3	15	TRBD2	TRBV9	CASSVAGGIAGMQYF	TGTGCCAGCAGCGTAGCGGGGGGGATAGCGGGAATGCAGTATTTT
-	TRBJ1-6	14	-	TRBV28	CASSLGGHNSPLHF	TGTGCCAGCAGTTTGGGGGGTCATAATTCACCCCTCCACTTT
few	TRBJ1-5	17	TRBD1	TRBV5-8	CASSTMAGTGGSQPQHF	TGTGCCAGCAGCACAATGGCAGGGACAGGGGGCAGTCAGCCCCAGCATTTT
-	TRBJ2-1	14	TRBD1	TRBV7-7	CATVQITGGNEQFF	TGTGCCACCGTCCAGATTACAGGGGGCAATGAGCAGTTCTTC
-	TRBJ2-7	15	-	TRBV7-3	CASSASGTEPYEQYF	TGTGCCAGCAGCGCTTCCGGGACTGAACCCTACGAGCAGTACTTC
-	TRBJ1-2	15	TRBD1	TRBV2	CASSQLGQGAGGYTF	TGTGCCAGCAGTCAGTTGGGACAGGGCGCGGGTGGCTACACCTTC
once	TRBJ2-2	14	-	TRBV7-3	CASSLTYNTGELFF	TGTGCCAGCAGCTTAACGTATAACACCGGGGAGCTGTTTTTT
-	TRBJ2-7	13	-	TRBV19	CASREAGNYEQYF	TGTGCCAGTAGGGAGGCAGGGAACTACGAGCAGTACTTC
once	TRBJ1-1	13	-	TRBV6-1	CASTQPGRAEAFF	TGTGCCAGCACCCAACCGGGTAGGGCTGAAGCTTTCTTT
-	TRBJ1-2	12	-	TRBV28	CASNYSPDGYTF	TGTGCCAGCAATTACAGCCCTGACGGCTACACCTTC
-	TRBJ2-7	14	-	TRBV5-6	CASSYGTSGYEQYF	TGTGCCAGCAGCTACGGGACTTCGGGCTACGAGCAGTACTTC
once	TRBJ1-2	15	TRBD1	TRBV19	CASTPGQGSRYGYTF	TGTGCCAGTACTCCGGGACAGGGGTCGCGCTATGGCTACACCTTC
-	TRBJ2-2	13	-	TRBV5-1	CASSLGSGGELFF	TGCGCCAGCAGCTTAGGCTCAGGCGGGGAGCTGTTTTTT
-	TRBJ2-7	16	-	TRBV7-3	CASSLSGTESSYEQYF	TGTGCCAGCAGCCTTTCAGGGACGGAGAGCTCCTACGAGCAGTACTTC
-	TRBJ2-7	16	TRBD2	TRBV28	CASKVPGLAGVIEQYF	TGTGCCAGCAAAGTCCCTGGACTAGCGGGAGTAATCGAGCAGTACTTC
few	TRBJ2-3	12	-	TRBV12-3/TRBV12-4	CASSADRGLQYF	TGTGCCAGCAGTGCTGACCGGGGTTTGCAGTATTTT
-	TRBJ1-2	14	TRBD1	TRBV6-2/TRBV6-3	CASSYSQGAGGYTF	TGTGCCAGCAGTTACAGTCAGGGGGCAGGTGGCTACACCTTC
-	TRBJ2-7	14	-	TRBV9	CASSPRPGSYEQYF	TGTGCCAGCAGCCCCCGGCCGGGCTCCTACGAGCAGTACTTC
-	TRBJ2-2	16	TRBD2	TRBV4-2	CASSQLLAENTGELFF	TGTGCCAGCAGCCAGTTACTAGCGGAGAACACCGGGGAGCTGTTTTTT
-	TRBJ1-1	14	-	TRBV7-9	CASSQEISNTEAFF	TGTGCCAGCAGCCAGGAGATTTCGAACACTGAAGCTTTCTTT
-	TRBJ2-5	14	-	TRBV27	CASASRDTQETQYF	TGTGCCAGCGCAAGCCGGGACACTCAAGAGACCCAGTACTTC
-	TRBJ1-1	13	-	TRBV19	CASSTVKGTEAFF	TGTGCCAGTAGTACTGTAAAAGGGACTGAAGCTTTCTTT
-	TRBJ1-2	13	-	TRBV5-1	CASSLNGNYGYTF	TGCGCCAGCAGCTTGAACGGAAACTATGGCTACACCTTC
-	TRBJ1-4	15	-	TRBV7-2	CASSLGRVTNEKLFF	TGTGCCAGCAGCTTAGGTCGGGTTACTAATGAAAAACTGTTTTTT
-	TRBJ2-7	14	-	TRBV5-1	CASSAPGQSYEQYF	TGCGCCAGCAGCGCGCCCGGACAGTCCTACGAGCAGTACTTC
-	TRBJ2-3	17	-	TRBV5-1	CASSLDFYRSRTDTQYF	TGCGCCAGCAGCTTGGACTTTTACCGGTCCCGCACAGATACGCAGTATTTT
once	TRBJ2-4	14	-	TRBV28	CASSPGDNPQIQYF	TGTGCCAGCAGCCCCGGGGACAATCCCCAAATTCAGTACTTC
-	TRBJ2-3	16	TRBD2	TRBV11-2	CASSSDGLAGIDTQYF	TGTGCCAGCAGCTCAGACGGACTAGCGGGAATAGATACGCAGTATTTT
-	TRBJ1-2	16	TRBD1	TRBV5-1	CASSLSTARGNYGYTF	TGCGCCAGCAGCCTGTCGACCGCCAGGGGGAACTATGGCTACACCTTC